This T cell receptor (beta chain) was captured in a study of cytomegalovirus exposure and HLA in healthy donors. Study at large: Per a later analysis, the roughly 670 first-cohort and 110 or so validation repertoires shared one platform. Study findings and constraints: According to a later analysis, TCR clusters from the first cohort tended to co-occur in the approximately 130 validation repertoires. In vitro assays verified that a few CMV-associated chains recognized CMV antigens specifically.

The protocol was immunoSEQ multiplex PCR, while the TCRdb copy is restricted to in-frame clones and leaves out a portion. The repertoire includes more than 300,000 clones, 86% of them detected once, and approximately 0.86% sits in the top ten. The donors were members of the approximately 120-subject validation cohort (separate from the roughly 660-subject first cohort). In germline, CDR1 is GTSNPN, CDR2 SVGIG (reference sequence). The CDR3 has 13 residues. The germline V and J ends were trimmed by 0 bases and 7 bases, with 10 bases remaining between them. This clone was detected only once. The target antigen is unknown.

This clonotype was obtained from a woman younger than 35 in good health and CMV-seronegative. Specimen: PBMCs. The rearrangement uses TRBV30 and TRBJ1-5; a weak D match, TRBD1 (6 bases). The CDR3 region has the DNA TGTGCCTGGAGTGTATCAGGGGAGCAGCCCCAGCATTTT. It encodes CAWSVSGEQPQHF.